A single sample is the source of the 22 T cell receptor beta chains below, sequenced in a study of tumor-infiltrating lymphocytes in primary liver carcinoma. The investigators made TCR beta cDNA from roughly 0.45 ug total RNA, using a constant-region primer. Investigators got TCR beta libraries out of three nested multiplex PCR rounds, done with slightly modified ARM-PCR. With TRBV1-TRBV30 forward primers and a C-beta reverse primer, the first two PCR rounds were run for around 10 cycles each. TCRdb recomputed calls from the multiplex PCR reads with MiXCR, one row per CDR3 protein. The sample includes some 120,000 distinct CDR3 sequences, 60% to 70% of them seen just once. From unsorted bulk tissue weighing roughly 17-31 mg, DNA and RNA were co-extracted. Sequencing used liver tumor tissue from sampling region 1. Subset defined: tumor region T1, superior pole. The source is a woman in her sixties or seventies with primary liver carcinoma and hepatitis B virus infection.

In this sample, this clonotype turned up many times. J is TRBJ2-1 and V is TRBV29-1; D gene ambiguous. This CDR3 has 14 amino acids. The V end lost 6 bases, the J end lost 0 bases, and 12 bases lay between the germline ends. CDR1 and CDR2 (germline): SQVTM, ANQGSEA. The CDR3 spells CSVNSRFSYNEQFF. The DNA for the CDR3 is TGCAGCGTCAATTCGAGGTTCTCCTACAATGAGCAGTTCTTC.

The chain has TRBV18 and TRBJ1-5; D remains unclear. Germline-derived CDR1 and CDR2 are KGHSH and LQKENI. V lost 3 bases and J 0 bases, leaving 6 bases between the germline ends. This CDR3 spans 14 amino acids. The CDR3 DNA reads TGTGCCAGCTCACCGGCCGATAGCAATCAGCCCCAGCATTTT. Translated: CASSPADSNQPQHF. The whole variable domain, filled in from reference TRBV18 and TRBJ1-5, reads NAGVMQNPRHLVRRRGQEARLRCSPMKGHSHVYWYRQLPEEGLKFMVYLQKENIIDESGMPKERFSAEFPKEGPSILRIQQVVRGDSAAYFCASSPADSNQPQHFGDGTRLSIL.

For this clonotype: The junction differs from germline at one of its ends, possibly a read error. CDR3 sequence: CAGGHGQGGTEAFF. The CDR3 coding sequence is TGTGCTGGTGGACATGGACAGGGGGGCACTGAAGCTTTCTTT. The chain employs TRBV12-5 and TRBJ1-1; 10 positions agree with TRBD1. The CDR3 extends over 14 amino acids. Per germline, CDR1 LGHNT and CDR2 FRNRAP. Full variable domain (remainder filled in from reference TRBV12-5 and TRBJ1-1): DARVTQTPRHKVTEMGQEVTMRCQPILGHNTVFWYRQTMMQGLELLAYFRNRAPLDDSGMPKDRFSAEMPDATLATLKIQPSEPRDSAVYFCAGGHGQGGTEAFFGQGTRLTVV.

A remark on this clonotype: An end of the junction does not agree with germline; a read error may underlie this. Here the CDR3 DNA reads TGTGTCAGCAGCTGGAGGGCCCAGGTAGATACGCAGTATTTT. Residues: CVSSWRAQVDTQYF. The V gene is TRBV11-2, the J gene TRBJ2-3; weak D call: TRBD2 (6 bases). The CDR3 loop spans 14 amino acids. Germline values: CDR1 SGHAT, CDR2 FQNNGV.

Details on this clonotype: A single base separates this from a much larger clone, so it may be a read error. The chain is built from TRBV6-6 and TRBJ1-5; 11 bases agree with TRBD1. CDR3 size: 15 residues. The V and J ends lost 7 bases and 0 bases, in that order; junction bases with no gene match: 2. The germline V gene has CDR1 MNHNY and CDR2 SVGAGI (reference sequence). CDR3 in amino acids: CASNGTGGSNQPQHF. CDR3 DNA sequence: TGTGCCAGCAATGGGACAGGGGGTAGCAATCAGCCCCAGCATTTT.

Concerning this clonotype itself: The junction and the germline gene differ at one end; a read error may be behind it. This sequence joins TRBV18 and TRBJ1-6; 7 bases are shared with TRBD1. Per germline, CDR1 KGHSH and CDR2 LQKENI. This CDR3 has 15 residues. CDR3 DNA: TGTGCCGGCTCACCTACACAGCAGGGGGGTTCACCCCTCCACTTT. Amino acids: CAGSPTQQGGSPLHF.

This clonotype occurred many times. The chain is built from TRBV14 and TRBJ2-2; D gene ambiguous. V dropped 0 bases and J dropped 7 bases, with 12 bases sitting between them. CDR1 and CDR2 (germline): SGHDN, FVKESK. CDR3 size: 15 residues. The chain's CDR3 is CASSQDRVSYGELFF. The CDR3 coding sequence is TGTGCCAGCAGCCAAGATCGGGTTTCCTACGGGGAGCTGTTTTTT.

Concerning this clonotype itself: A much larger clone differs from this one at a single base, so this may be a read error. V gene TRBV4-1 combines with J gene TRBJ1-2, with D maybe TRBD1 (5 bases). The CDR3 is 14 residues long. Trimming took off 0 bases at V and 4 bases at J, with 9 bases between the two ends. CDR1 MGHRA and CDR2 YSYEKL come from the germline V gene. The CDR3 bases are TGCGCCAGCAGCCAAGAGGGGGTTGGCTATGGCTACACCTTC. The encoded protein is CASSQEGVGYGYTF.

This clonotype was seen many times. The J gene is TRBJ1-2, the V gene TRBV12-3 or TRBV12-4; 10 bases align to TRBD1. The CDR3 is 17 residues long. The trim removed 5 bases at V and 4 bases at J, leaving 13 bases unmatched. CDR3 DNA sequence: TGTGCCAGCAGTACCTCATACCCGGGACAGGGGCTCTATGGCTACACCTTC. Protein: CASSTSYPGQGLYGYTF.

The CDR3 loop is CATSRRGSPTDTQYF. The DNA for the CDR3 is TGTGCCACCAGCCGAAGAGGGTCCCCCACAGATACGCAGTATTTT. V gene TRBV15 combines with J gene TRBJ2-3; weak D call: TRBD2 (5 bases). Trimming stripped 5 bases from V and 2 bases from J, with 14 bases between. The CDR3 runs 15 residues. Germline assignment: CDR1 LNHNV and CDR2 YYDKDF (reference sequence). Full variable domain (rest looked up from reference TRBV15 and TRBJ2-3): DAMVIQNPRYQVTQFGKPVTLSCSQTLNHNVMYWYQQKSSQAPKLLFHYYDKDFNNEADTPDNFQSRRPNTSFCFLDIRSPGLGDTAMYLCATSRRGSPTDTQYFGPGTRLTVL.

A single count supports this clonotype. At one boundary the junction diverges from the germline segment, which might be a read error. The J gene is TRBJ2-4, the V gene TRBV5-1; D ambiguous. The CDR3 is 17 amino acids. From germline, CDR1 is SGHRS and CDR2 YFSETQ. CDR3 loop: CANSLSTSDAAKNIQYF. The CDR3 DNA reads TGCGCCAACAGCTTATCTACAAGTGATGCGGCCAAAAACATTCAGTACTTC.

This clonotype was observed a few times. V is TRBV28 and J is TRBJ2-7; TRBD2 might be the D (6 bases). The CDR3 is made up of 14 amino acids. Germline V gene sequence: CDR1 MDHEN, CDR2 SYDVKM. Trimming removed 5 bases from V and 3 bases from J, with 14 bases in between. CDR3 sequence (DNA): TGTGCCAGCAGTATGCGGGACGGCCACTACGAGCAGTACTTC. Translated: CASSMRDGHYEQYF.

This clonotype was detected once. This could be a read error, since a much larger clone is one nucleotide away. V is TRBV29-1 and J is TRBJ1-4, with D uncertain. V shed 6 bases and J shed 0 bases, with 11 bases lying between them. Germline CDR1 and CDR2: SQVTM and ANQGSEA. This CDR3 contains 14 residues. The CDR3 loop reads CSVTVYATNEKLFF. The CDR3 DNA follows: TGCAGCGTCACAGTTTATGCAACTAATGAAAAACTGTTTTTT. The variable domain in full, with the rest retrieved from reference TRBV29-1 and TRBJ1-4, is SAVISQKPSRDICQRGTSLTIQCQVDSQVTMMFWYRQQPGQSLTLIATANQGSEATYESGFVIDKFPISRPNLTFSTLTVSNMSPEDSSIYLCSVTVYATNEKLFFGSGTQLSVL.

This clonotype appeared once. The germline gene is not matched at one end of the junction; a read error may be the cause. The chain recombines TRBV6-1 with TRBJ2-7; 7 positions match TRBD2. Germline assignment: CDR1 MNHNS and CDR2 SASEGT. This CDR3 has 16 amino acids. The CDR3 region has the DNA TGTGCCAGCAGTTCCAGGTCGGGGGGACGGTACTACGAGCAGCACTTC. Encoded protein: CASSSRSGGRYYEQHF.

Remarks on this clonotype: This sequence may be a read error, since a much larger clone differs from it by one base. In this CDR3 the conserved last residue, phenylalanine or tryptophan, is missing, so a read error is likely. The chain carries TRBV5-1 and TRBJ2-1; the D gene is possibly TRBD2 (6 bases). V lost 1 base to trimming and J lost 9 bases, with 11 bases between them. The CDR3 has 13 residues. Germline V gene data show CDR1 as SGHRS and CDR2 as YFSETQ. CDR3 bases: TGCGCCAGCAGCTTGTCAACTAGCACTGAGCAGTTCTAC. Protein: CASSLSTSTEQFY.

CDR3 protein: CASSCSGSVESPLHF. Here the CDR3 DNA reads TGTGCCAGCAGTTGCTCTGGGAGTGTTGAATCACCCCTCCACTTT. The J gene is TRBJ1-6, the V gene TRBV6-5; D is unclear. Germline values: CDR1 MNHEY, CDR2 SVGAGI. Trimming took off 4 bases at V and 10 bases at J, with 17 bases between the two ends. The CDR3 has 15 residues.

With respect to this clonotype: This may arise from a read error, as a much more abundant clone is one base away. The V gene is TRBV6-1, the J gene TRBJ2-1; 12 nucleotides match TRBD2. Germline V lookup: CDR1 MNHNS, CDR2 SASEGT. CDR3 size: 16 residues. DNA of the CDR3: TGTGCCAGCAGTGCCGCTAGCGGGAGGGAACACAATGATCAGTTCTTC. It is translated as CASSAASGREHNDQFF.

This clonotype was detected ten times or more. The genes are TRBV12-3 or TRBV12-4 and TRBJ1-5; TRBD1 aligns across 9 bases. This CDR3 contains 15 residues. The V gene end was trimmed by 5 bases and the J gene end by 1 base; junction bases not matched to a gene: 3. CDR3 bases: TGTGCCAGCAGTGGACAGGGGATAAGCAATCAGCCCCAGCATTTT. Protein product: CASSGQGISNQPQHF.

The chain recombines TRBV4-2 with TRBJ2-7, with a weak D call TRBD1 (6 bases). Germline V gene data show CDR1 as LGHNA and CDR2 as YNFKEQ. The V and J ends lost 5 bases and 1 base respectively, with 18 bases between them. CDR3 length equals 16 residues. DNA of the CDR3: TGTGCCAGCAGCTACCCCGGGACATCTAGTTCCTACGAGCAGTACTTC. This gives the protein CASSYPGTSSSYEQYF.

Many counts were recorded for this clonotype. The rearrangement joins TRBV13 to TRBJ1-2; D call uncertain. CDR3 length: 14 amino acids. Germline-derived CDR1 and CDR2 are PRHDT and FYEKMQ (reference sequence). The V end lost 1 base, the J end lost 4 bases, and 10 bases lay between the germline ends. In nucleotides, the CDR3 is TGTGCCAGCAGCTTAGTGGGCTCCGGCTATGGCTACACCTTC. Encoded protein: CASSLVGSGYGYTF.

The CDR3: CASGPWINDKTQYF. In DNA, the CDR3 is TGTGCCAGCGGCCCCTGGATAAACGACAAGACCCAGTACTTC. The J gene is TRBJ2-5, the V gene TRBV12-3 or TRBV12-4; no definite D call. The CDR3 is 14 amino acids. The germline V and J ends were trimmed by 8 bases and 6 bases, with 19 bases remaining between them.

This rearrangement joins TRBV6-5 to TRBJ2-1; 15 bases agree with TRBD2. The CDR3 is 15 residues long. Germline assignment: CDR1 MNHEY and CDR2 SVGAGI. After removal of 7 bases from V and 11 bases from J, the junction contained 9 bases not matched to a gene. Here the CDR3 DNA reads TGTGCCAGCAATTCCAGGACTAGCGGGAGGGGTAAGCAGTTCTTC. This codes for CASNSRTSGRGKQFF.